The T cell receptor (beta chain) described here comes from a study of long-term antiretroviral therapy in people with HIV. This CDR3 comprises 15 residues. Germline values: CDR1 LNHDA, CDR2 SQIVND (reference sequence). The V end was cut by 1 base, the J end by 5 bases, with 14 bases between. The authors ran the immunoSEQ assay, v3.0, at survey level. Data came from immunoSEQ multiplex PCR; TCRdb stores just in-frame clones and leaves some out. This sample carries just over 20,000 clones, almost 85% of them seen once, and the ten largest clones take roughly 4.9%. The sequence came from a man younger than 30 with HIV. This sequence joins TRBV19 and TRBJ2-5; D is perhaps TRBD1 (5 bases). The sequenced sample was unsorted PBMCs, obtained 0.5 years after starting antiretroviral therapy. CDR3 DNA: TGTGCCAGTAGTATAGTAGGGGTCAGCGCGGAGACCCAGTACTTC. It yields the protein CASSIVGVSAETQYF.